This T cell receptor (beta chain) was observed in a study of long-term antiretroviral therapy in people with HIV. Broader study findings: Repertoire dominance by clones expanded before ART was seen at all time points. Upon ART, diversity increased but remained lower than transplant donor controls.

Deletions cut 5 bases from V and 0 bases from J, with 9 bases between. The CDR3 spans 14 residues. Looked up from germline, CDR1 is SGHRS and CDR2 is YFSETQ. On this clone: The antigen remains undetermined.

The assay used was immunoSEQ (version v3.0), run at survey level. Assay: immunoSEQ multiplex PCR; the TCRdb copy retains only in-frame clones and omits some. Of about 40,000 clones listed, approximately 89% are singletons. Samples held roughly 0.95-10 million cryopreserved PBMC before DNA extraction. The specimen comprised unsorted PBMCs, sampled 3.1 years after starting antiretroviral therapy. The chain is built from TRBV5-1 and TRBJ1-5; D gene unclear. This sequence originates from a woman in her 50s with HIV. CDR3 sequence: CASRDGLSNQPQHF. For the CDR3, the DNA is TGCGCCAGCAGAGACGGACTTAGCAATCAGCCCCAGCATTTT.